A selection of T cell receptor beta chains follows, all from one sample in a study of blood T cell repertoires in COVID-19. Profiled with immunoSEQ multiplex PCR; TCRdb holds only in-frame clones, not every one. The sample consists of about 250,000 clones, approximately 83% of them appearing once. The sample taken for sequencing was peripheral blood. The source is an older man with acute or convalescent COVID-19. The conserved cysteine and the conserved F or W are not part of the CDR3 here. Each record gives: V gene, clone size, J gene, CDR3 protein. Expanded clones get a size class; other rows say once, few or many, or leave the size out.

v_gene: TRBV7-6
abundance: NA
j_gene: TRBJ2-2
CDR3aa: ASSLRTGKTGELF

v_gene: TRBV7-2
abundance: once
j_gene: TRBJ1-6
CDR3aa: ASSWTGVSYNSPLH

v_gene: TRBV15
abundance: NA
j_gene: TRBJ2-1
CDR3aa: ATSTGGTSNYNEQF

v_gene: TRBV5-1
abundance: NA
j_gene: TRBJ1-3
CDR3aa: ASSLGTASGNTIY

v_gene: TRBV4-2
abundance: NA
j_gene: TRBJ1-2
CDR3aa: ASSSQPGGDYGYT

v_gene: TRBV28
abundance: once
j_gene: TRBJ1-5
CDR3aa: ASSSPIRGVSNQPQH

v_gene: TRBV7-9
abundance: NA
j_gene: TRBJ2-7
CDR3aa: ASSLPPEGGQQY

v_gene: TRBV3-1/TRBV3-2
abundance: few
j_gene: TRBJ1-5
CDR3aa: ASSRTFGTGRGQPQH

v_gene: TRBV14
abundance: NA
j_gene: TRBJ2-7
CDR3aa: ASSQLGQMSYEQY

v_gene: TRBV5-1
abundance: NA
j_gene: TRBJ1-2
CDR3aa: ASTSVGGHYGYT

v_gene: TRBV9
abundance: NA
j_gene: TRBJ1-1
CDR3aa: ASSVQPGGSTEAF

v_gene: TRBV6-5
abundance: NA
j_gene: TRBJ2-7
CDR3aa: ASSYSVAAYEQY

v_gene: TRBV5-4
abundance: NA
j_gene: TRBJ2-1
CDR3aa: ASTHGLAGGMEQF

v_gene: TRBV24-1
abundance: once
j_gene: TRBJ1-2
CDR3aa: ATSHPGGYGYT

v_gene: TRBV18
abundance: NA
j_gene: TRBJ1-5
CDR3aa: ASSPTGTGLNQPQH

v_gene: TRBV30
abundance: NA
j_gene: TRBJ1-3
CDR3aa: AWSYSGNTIY

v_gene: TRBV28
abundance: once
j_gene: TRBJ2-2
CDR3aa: ASSFRAGGTGELF

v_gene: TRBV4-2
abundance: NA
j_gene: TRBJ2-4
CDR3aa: ASSHRGEGNIQY